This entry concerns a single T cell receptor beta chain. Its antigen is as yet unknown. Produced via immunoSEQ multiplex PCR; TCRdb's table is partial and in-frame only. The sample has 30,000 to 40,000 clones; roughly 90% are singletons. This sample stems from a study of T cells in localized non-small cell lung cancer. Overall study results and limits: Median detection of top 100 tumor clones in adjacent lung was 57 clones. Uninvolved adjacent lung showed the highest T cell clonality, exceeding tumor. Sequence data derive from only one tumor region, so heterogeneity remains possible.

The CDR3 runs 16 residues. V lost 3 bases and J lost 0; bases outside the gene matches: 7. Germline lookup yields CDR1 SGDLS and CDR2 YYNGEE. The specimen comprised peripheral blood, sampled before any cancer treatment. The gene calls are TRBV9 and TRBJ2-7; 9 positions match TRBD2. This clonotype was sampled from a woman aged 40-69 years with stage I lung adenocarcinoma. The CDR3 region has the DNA TGTGCCAGCAGCGAAACCGGGACTAGCACCTCCTACGAGCAGTACTTC. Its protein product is CASSETGTSTSYEQYF.